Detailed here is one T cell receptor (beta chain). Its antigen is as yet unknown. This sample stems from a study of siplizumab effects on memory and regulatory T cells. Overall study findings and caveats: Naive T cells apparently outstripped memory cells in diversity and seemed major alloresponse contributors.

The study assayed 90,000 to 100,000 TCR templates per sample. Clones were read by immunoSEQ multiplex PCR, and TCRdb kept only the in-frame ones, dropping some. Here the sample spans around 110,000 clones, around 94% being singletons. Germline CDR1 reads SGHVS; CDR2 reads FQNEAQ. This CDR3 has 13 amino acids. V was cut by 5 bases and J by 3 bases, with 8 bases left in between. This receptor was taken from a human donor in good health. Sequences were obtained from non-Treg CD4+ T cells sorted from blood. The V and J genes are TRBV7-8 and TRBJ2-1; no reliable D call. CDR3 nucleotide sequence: TGTGCCAGCAGCCCTCTCATCTACAATGAGCAGTTCTTC. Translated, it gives CASSPLIYNEQFF.